Below, one T cell receptor (beta chain) is given with its context. Time point in this sample: pre-treatment baseline. Blood was drawn before treatment and at week 3 after checkpoint blockade. Apart from two fast progressors, RECIST 1.1 response was judged 12 weeks post-infusion. This specimen comes from a study of blood T cell dynamics during melanoma immunotherapy. Study information: First-line therapy was either pembrolizumab or nivolumab with ipilimumab for metastatic melanoma.

The protocol was immunoSEQ multiplex PCR, while the TCRdb copy is restricted to in-frame clones and leaves out a portion. The repertoire holds 20,000 to 25,000 clones, nearly 90% seen once, with approximately 1.1% in the top ten. With V trimmed by 5 bases and J by 3 bases, 2 bases remained unmatched. In germline, CDR1 is SGHAT, CDR2 FQNNGV. CDR3 length: 14 amino acids. The receptor's source is a human donor with melanoma. The gene calls are TRBV11-2 and TRBJ2-5, with TRBD2 identical over 11 bases. The source was blood, collected from a patient treated with checkpoint blockade. The CDR3 region has the DNA TGTGCCAGCAGCCCACTAGCGGGGGAAGAGACCCAGTACTTC. Its translation: CASSPLAGEETQYF.